This T cell receptor (beta chain) was recorded in a study of T cell responses to AZD1222 COVID-19 vaccine. Overall study: The analysis combined second doses at about 4 or about 12 weeks. General study findings and limits: Seropositive AZD1222 recipients at baseline numbered only six or seven. Spike-specific TCR repertoires showed rising breadth and depth after two AZD1222 doses. Among the donors, most were white British and more were female, and clonal diversity was possibly underestimated.

CDR1 and CDR2 (germline): SGHKS, YYEKEE (reference sequence). The CDR3 consists of 14 residues. Details on this clone: Its target is not known. One end of the junction is discordant with germline, which a read error may explain. Other DNA sequences in the same sample also yield this CDR3.

Measured with immunoSEQ multiplex PCR; TCRdb has only the in-frame clones, and not every one. The data show around 110,000 clones, with approximately 86% seen just once and over 7.5% held by the top ten. The sequences come from peripheral blood, collected on day 0 of AZD1222 vaccination. This clonotype was obtained from an adult in good health. The chain combines TRBV5-5 with TRBJ2-7, with D possibly TRBD2 on 6 matching bases. CDR3 in amino acids: CASSPDYGAYEQYF. The CDR3 nucleotides are TGTGCCAGCAGCCCGGACTACGGCGCCTATGAGCAGTACTTC.